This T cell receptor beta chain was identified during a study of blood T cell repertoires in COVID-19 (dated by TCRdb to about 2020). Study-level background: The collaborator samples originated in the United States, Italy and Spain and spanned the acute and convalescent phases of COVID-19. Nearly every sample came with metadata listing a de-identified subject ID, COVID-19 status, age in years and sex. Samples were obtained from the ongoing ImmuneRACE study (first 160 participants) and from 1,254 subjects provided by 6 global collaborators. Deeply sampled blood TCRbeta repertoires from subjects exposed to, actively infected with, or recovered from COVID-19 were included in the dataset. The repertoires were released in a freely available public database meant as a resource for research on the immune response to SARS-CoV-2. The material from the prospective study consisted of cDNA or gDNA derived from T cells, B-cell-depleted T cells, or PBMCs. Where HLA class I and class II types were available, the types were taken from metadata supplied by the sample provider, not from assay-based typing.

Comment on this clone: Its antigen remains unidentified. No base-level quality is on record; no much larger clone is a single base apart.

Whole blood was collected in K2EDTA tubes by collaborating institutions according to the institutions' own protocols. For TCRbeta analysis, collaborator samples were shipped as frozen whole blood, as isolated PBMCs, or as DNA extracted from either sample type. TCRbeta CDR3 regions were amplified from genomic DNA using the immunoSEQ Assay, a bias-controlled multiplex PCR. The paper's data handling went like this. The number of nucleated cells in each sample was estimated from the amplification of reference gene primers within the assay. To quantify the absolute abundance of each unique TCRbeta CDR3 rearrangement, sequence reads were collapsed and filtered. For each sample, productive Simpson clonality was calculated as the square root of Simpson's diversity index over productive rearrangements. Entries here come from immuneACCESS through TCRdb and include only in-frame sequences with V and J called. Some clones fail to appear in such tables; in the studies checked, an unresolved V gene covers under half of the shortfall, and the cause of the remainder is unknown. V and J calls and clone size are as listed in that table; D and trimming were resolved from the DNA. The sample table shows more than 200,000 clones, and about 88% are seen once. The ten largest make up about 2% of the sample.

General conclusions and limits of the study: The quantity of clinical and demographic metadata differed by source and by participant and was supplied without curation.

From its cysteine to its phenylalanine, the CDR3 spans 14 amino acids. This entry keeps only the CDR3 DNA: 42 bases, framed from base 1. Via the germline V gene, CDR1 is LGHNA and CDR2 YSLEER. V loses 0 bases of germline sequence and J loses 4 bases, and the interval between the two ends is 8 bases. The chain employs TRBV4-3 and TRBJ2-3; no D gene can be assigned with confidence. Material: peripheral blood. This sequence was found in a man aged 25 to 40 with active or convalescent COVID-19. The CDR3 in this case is CASSQDRRPDTQYF. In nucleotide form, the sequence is TGCGCCAGCAGCCAAGATCGGCGGCCAGATACGCAGTATTTT.